The 15 T cell receptor beta chains reported below all come from one sample, sequenced in a study of blood T cell repertoires in COVID-19. Assay used: immunoSEQ multiplex PCR; TCRdb lists only in-frame clones, some missing. The repertoire holds roughly 25,000 clones, with 92% as singletons. The sequencing sample was made of peripheral blood. These receptors were collected from a man between 65 and 79 years old with active COVID-19.

The chain couples TRBV25-1 to TRBJ2-2; 7 positions match TRBD1. Per germline, CDR1 MGHDK and CDR2 SYGVNS. Unmatched junction bases numbered 7, after V lost 7 bases and J lost 8 bases. This CDR3 is built from 13 residues. CDR3 protein: CASNTDRAGELFF. CDR3 coding DNA: TGTGCCAGCAATACCGACAGGGCGGGGGAGCTGTTTTTT. Full variable domain (remainder filled in from reference TRBV25-1 and TRBJ2-2): EADIYQTPRYLVIGTGKKITLECSQTMGHDKMYWYQQDPGMELHLIHYSYGVNSTEKGDLSSESTVSRIRTEHFPLTLESARPSHTSQYLCASNTDRAGELFFGEGSRLTVL.

The chain joins TRBV24-1 to TRBJ2-2; the match to TRBD1 covers 9 bases. V dropped 6 bases and J dropped 5; count of bases not matched to a gene: 6. There are 15 residues in the CDR3. Per germline, CDR1 KGHDR and CDR2 SFDVKD. The CDR3 DNA reads as TGTGCCACCAGTCCCTCGACAGGGGGGACCGGGGAGCTGTTTTTT. Residues: CATSPSTGGTGELFF.

As concerns this clone: A read error may produce the germline difference seen at one junction end. V gene TRBV9 combines with J gene TRBJ2-1; 9 positions match TRBD2. CDR3 length: 17 amino acids. Germline V gene sequence: CDR1 SGDLS, CDR2 YYNGEE. The CDR3 loop is CASSPRLAVDENNEQFF. The CDR3 coding sequence is TGTGCCAGCAGCCCACGACTAGCGGTGGATGAGAACAACGAGCAGTTCTTC.

This chain joins TRBV30 and TRBJ1-1; D uncertain. Trimming removed 4 bases at V and 5 bases at J, with 17 bases between. CDR3 length: 14 amino acids. Germline assignment: CDR1 GTSNPN and CDR2 SVGIG (reference sequence). As DNA, the CDR3 is TGTGCCTGGATCCATCCCGGGTATGGGACTGAAGCTTTCTTT. This encodes CAWIHPGYGTEAFF.

V and J are TRBV7-6 and TRBJ1-1, with TRBD1 as a possible D gene (5 bases). V lost 2 bases to trimming and J lost 2 bases, with 9 bases between them. This CDR3 region has 14 residues. Germline CDR1 SGHVS, CDR2 FNYEAQ. The CDR3 sequence: CASSLRGTNTEAFF. The DNA of the CDR3 is TGTGCCAGCAGCTTACGAGGGACTAACACTGAAGCTTTCTTT.

The chain links TRBV5-1 to TRBJ2-5; 7 bases align to TRBD2. Trimming at V came to 3 bases and at J to 2 bases, leaving 10 bases not matched to a gene. CDR3 length equals 16 residues. CDR1 is SGHRS, CDR2 YFSETQ, per germline. The CDR3 coding sequence is TGCGCCAGCAGCTCTCTAAGCGGGACCGAACAAGAGACCCAGTACTTC. This sequence encodes CASSSLSGTEQETQYF.

There are a few counts of this clone. J is TRBJ2-1 and V is TRBV14, with 9 bases lining up with TRBD2. Trimming cost V 4 bases and J 5 bases; bases outside gene matches: 9. The V gene's germline CDR1 is SGHDN and CDR2 FVKESK. The CDR3 runs to 16 residues. CDR3 residues: CASSPLGLAGNNEQFF. The CDR3 DNA reads TGTGCCAGCAGCCCCCTAGGGCTAGCGGGGAACAATGAGCAGTTCTTC.

The chain joins TRBV5-1 to TRBJ2-7; D uncertain. The CDR3 has 14 residues. Germline V gene data show CDR1 as SGHRS and CDR2 as YFSETQ. The V gene lost 5 bases and the J gene lost 2 bases, with 14 bases spanning the gap. CDR3: CASSHDLEPYEQYF. The CDR3 nucleotides are TGCGCCAGCAGTCACGACTTAGAACCCTACGAGCAGTACTTC.

This clone was seen once. The rearrangement joins TRBV5-1 to TRBJ2-7; 9 bases map to TRBD1. The trim removed 3 bases at V and 3 bases at J, leaving 7 bases unmatched. The length of the CDR3 is 15 residues. CDR1 and CDR2 (germline): SGHRS, YFSETQ. The CDR3 DNA is TGCGCCAGCAGCTGGGGGGACAGGGTAAACTACGAGCAGTACTTC. Translating gives CASSWGDRVNYEQYF.

J is TRBJ1-5 and V is TRBV4-2; D gene ambiguous. This CDR3 is built from 13 residues. V was clipped by 0 bases and J by 4 bases, with 4 bases between them. Germline CDR1 and CDR2: LGHNA and YNFKEQ. The CDR3 DNA reads TGTGCCAGCAGCCAAGATCCAAATCAGCCCCAGCATTTT. Amino acids: CASSQDPNQPQHF.

This clone was observed a single time. The rearrangement links TRBV9 to TRBJ2-5; 8 bases align to TRBD2. CDR1 and CDR2 from the germline V gene are SGDLS and YYNGEE. Trimming took 3 bases from V and 3 from J; bases not matched to a gene: 7. The length of the CDR3 is 15 residues. The CDR3 DNA is TGTGCCAGCAGCGAGGGGGGACTAGAGAAAGAGACCCAGTACTTC. Translation: CASSEGGLEKETQYF.

J is TRBJ2-2 and V is TRBV7-9; TRBD1 agrees at 8 bases. Per germline, CDR1 SEHNR and CDR2 FQNEAQ (reference sequence). V shed 3 bases and J 1 base; nucleotides not matched to a gene: 1. The CDR3 totals 15 residues. This CDR3 is CASSFGQGNTGELFF. As DNA, the CDR3 is TGTGCCAGCAGCTTCGGACAGGGGAACACCGGGGAGCTGTTTTTT.

This chain links TRBV28 with TRBJ1-4, with 8 bases identical to TRBD1. The V and J ends lost 4 bases and 0 bases, in that order; junction bases with no gene match: 7. The CDR3 extends over 17 amino acids. Germline V CDR1 and CDR2: MDHEN, SYDVKM. The CDR3: CASSSPGQGPTNEKLFF. CDR3 sequence (DNA): TGTGCCAGCAGTTCCCCTGGACAGGGACCAACTAATGAAAAACTGTTTTTT.

CDR3 sequence reads: CASSPTPRRRLETQYF. CDR3 DNA sequence: TGTGCCAGCAGCCCCACCCCTCGGAGGAGGTTGGAGACCCAGTACTTC. The chain has TRBV21-1 and TRBJ2-5; no DNA check was done on the table's D call, TRBD2. TRBV21-1 is shown as a pseudogene. This CDR3 has 16 amino acids.

The V and J genes are TRBV6-1 and TRBJ2-5, with 8 nucleotides matching TRBD1. With V trimmed by 4 bases and J by 4 bases, 17 bases remained unmatched. The CDR3 consists of 18 residues. Per germline, CDR1 MNHNS and CDR2 SASEGT. The CDR3 region has the DNA TGTGCCAGCAGTGCCCAATTTGGTACAGGGGGTCGGGGAGAGACCCAGTACTTC. This translates into CASSAQFGTGGRGETQYF.